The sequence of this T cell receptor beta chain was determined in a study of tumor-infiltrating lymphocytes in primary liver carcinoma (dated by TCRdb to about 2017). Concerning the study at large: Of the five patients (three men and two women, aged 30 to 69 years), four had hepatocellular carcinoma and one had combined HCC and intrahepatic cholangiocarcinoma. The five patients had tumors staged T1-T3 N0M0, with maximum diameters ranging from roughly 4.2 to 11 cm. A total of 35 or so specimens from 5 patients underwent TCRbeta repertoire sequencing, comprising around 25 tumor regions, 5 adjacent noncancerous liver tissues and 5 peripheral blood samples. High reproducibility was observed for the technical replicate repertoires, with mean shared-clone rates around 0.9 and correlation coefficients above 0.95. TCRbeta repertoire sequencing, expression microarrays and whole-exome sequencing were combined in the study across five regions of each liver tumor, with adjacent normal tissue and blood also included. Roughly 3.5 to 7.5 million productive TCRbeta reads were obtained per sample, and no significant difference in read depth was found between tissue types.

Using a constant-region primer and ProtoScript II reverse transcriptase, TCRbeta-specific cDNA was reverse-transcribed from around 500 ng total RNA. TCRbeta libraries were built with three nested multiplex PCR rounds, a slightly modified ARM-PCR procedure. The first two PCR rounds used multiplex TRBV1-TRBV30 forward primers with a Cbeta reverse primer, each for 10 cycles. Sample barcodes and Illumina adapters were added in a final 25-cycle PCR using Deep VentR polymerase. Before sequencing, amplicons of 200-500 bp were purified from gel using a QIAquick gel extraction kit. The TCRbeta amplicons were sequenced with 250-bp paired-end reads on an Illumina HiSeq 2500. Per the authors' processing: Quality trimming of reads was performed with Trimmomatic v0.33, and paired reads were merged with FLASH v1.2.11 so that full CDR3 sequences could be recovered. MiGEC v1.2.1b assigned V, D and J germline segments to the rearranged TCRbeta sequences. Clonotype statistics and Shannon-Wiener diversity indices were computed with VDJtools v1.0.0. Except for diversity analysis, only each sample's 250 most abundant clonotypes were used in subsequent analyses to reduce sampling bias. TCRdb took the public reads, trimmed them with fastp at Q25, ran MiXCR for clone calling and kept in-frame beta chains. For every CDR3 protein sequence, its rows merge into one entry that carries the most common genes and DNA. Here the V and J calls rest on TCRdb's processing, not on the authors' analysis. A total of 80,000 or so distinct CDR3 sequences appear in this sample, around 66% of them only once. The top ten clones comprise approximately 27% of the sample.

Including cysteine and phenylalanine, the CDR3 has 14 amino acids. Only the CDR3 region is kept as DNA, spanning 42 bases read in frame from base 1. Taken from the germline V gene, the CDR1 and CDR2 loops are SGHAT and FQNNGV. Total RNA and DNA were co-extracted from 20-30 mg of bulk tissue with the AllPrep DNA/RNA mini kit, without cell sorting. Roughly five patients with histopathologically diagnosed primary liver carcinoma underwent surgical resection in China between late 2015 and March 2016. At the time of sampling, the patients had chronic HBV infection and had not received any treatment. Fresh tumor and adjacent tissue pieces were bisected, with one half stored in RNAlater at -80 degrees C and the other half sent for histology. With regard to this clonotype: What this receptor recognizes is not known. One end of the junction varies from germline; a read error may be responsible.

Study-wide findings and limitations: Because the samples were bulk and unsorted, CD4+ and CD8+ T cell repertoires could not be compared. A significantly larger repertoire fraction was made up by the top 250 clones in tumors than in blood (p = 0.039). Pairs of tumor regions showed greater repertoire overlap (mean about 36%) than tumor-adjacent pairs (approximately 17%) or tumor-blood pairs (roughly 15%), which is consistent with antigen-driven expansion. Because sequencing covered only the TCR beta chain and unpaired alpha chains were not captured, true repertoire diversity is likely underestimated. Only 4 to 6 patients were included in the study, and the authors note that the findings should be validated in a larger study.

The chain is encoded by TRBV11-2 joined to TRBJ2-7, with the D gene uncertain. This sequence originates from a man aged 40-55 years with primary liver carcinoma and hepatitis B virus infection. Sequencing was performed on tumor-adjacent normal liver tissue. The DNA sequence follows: TGTGTCAGCAGCTTAACCGAAGGAGCCTACGAGCATTACTTC. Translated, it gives CVSSLTEGAYEHYF.